The following is a TCR beta chain sequence with its context. This CDR3 contains 17 residues. Germline CDR1 is LGHNA and CDR2 is YSLEER. V lost 2 bases and J 1 base, leaving 15 bases between the germline ends. TCRdb's copy holds only in-frame clones and misses some; the assay was immunoSEQ multiplex PCR. This table has about 67,000 clones, about 89% appearing once. The data were obtained in a study of control samples from healthy donors and cancer patients. This sequence originates from a woman aged 50 to 65 with head and neck cancer. This sequence joins TRBV4-3 and TRBJ1-3, with a possible D match to TRBD1 (5 bases). Sequencing used PBMCs. CDR3 in amino acids: CASSQFRTLGSGNTIYF. CDR3 in DNA: TGCGCCAGCAGCCAATTTCGGACACTAGGTTCTGGAAACACCATATATTTT.